Shown below are 6 T cell receptor beta chains from a single sample sequenced in a study of shared clonotypes between healthy human individuals. The assay was immunoSEQ multiplex PCR, and TCRdb's table has in-frame clones only and misses some. The sample has under 650,000 clones, less than 96% seen once; the top ten hold roughly 0.06%. The specimen was naive CD4+ T cells sorted from blood. The subset denotes: CD45RA+ positively selected. These receptors were collected from a woman between 25 and 40 years old in good health.

The genes are TRBV19 and TRBJ2-1; TRBD2 is a possible D gene (7 bases). Germline V gene sequence: CDR1 LNHDA, CDR2 SQIVND (reference sequence). The CDR3 is made up of 22 amino acids. V was clipped by 6 bases and J by 6 bases, with 39 bases between them. Here the CDR3 reads CASRPRLGSGPGGLRQPNEQFF. The CDR3 DNA reads TGTGCCAGTAGGCCCCGGTTGGGGTCGGGACCGGGGGGCTTAAGGCAACCCAATGAGCAGTTCTTC.

The chain links TRBV6-1 to TRBJ1-4; the match to TRBD1 covers 7 bases. Germline CDR1 MNHNS, CDR2 SASEGT. The CDR3 is made up of 17 amino acids. V shed 2 bases and J 0 bases; nucleotides not matched to a gene: 6. CDR3 DNA: TGTGCCAGCAGTGAACTTGGACAGGCTGCAACTAATGAAAAACTGTTTTTT. This codes for CASSELGQAATNEKLFF.

The gene calls are TRBV7-3 and TRBJ2-1, with no clear D. Germline CDR1 SGHTA, CDR2 FQGTGA. V gave up 4 bases and J gave up 4 bases, with 5 bases separating them. The CDR3 contains 12 residues. The CDR3 DNA reads as TGTGCCAGCAGCTCTCAATACAATGAGCAGTTCTTC. Its protein is CASSSQYNEQFF.

The rearrangement uses TRBV4-1 and TRBJ1-2, with 8 bases aligning to TRBD1. The ends lost 1 base at V and 8 bases at J; junction bases unmatched: 3. The CDR3 consists of 13 residues. Germline V lookup: CDR1 MGHRA, CDR2 YSYEKL. This CDR3 is CASSQAGGEGYTF. DNA of the CDR3: TGCGCCAGCAGCCAAGCAGGGGGCGAGGGCTACACCTTC.

The rearrangement uses TRBV20-1 and TRBJ2-1; TRBD1 is a possible D gene (6 bases). Trimming removed 6 bases at V and 15 bases at J, with 18 bases between. In germline, CDR1 is DFQATT, CDR2 SNEGSKA (reference sequence). There are 11 residues in the CDR3. The CDR3 sequence: CSARIGQGRFF. As DNA, the CDR3 is TGCAGTGCCCGGATCGGGCAGGGGCGGTTCTTC.

The rearrangement links TRBV30 to TRBJ1-5; D not resolved. Looked up from germline, CDR1 is GTSNPN and CDR2 is SVGIG (reference sequence). The CDR3 runs 15 residues. V lost 0 bases and J lost 1, with 10 bases in between. For the CDR3, the DNA is TGTGCCTGGAGTGTTCGGCCGATAAGCAATCAGCCCCAGCATTTT. Translating gives CAWSVRPISNQPQHF.